The present TCR beta chain was sequenced within a study of T cell responses to AZD1222 COVID-19 vaccine. Study-level results: The donors showed a predominance of white British ancestry and of females, with possible underestimation of clonal diversity. Close to half of all spike-specific TCRs reportedly target regions of the variants that are unmutated.

TCRdb's copy holds only in-frame clones and misses some; the assay was immunoSEQ multiplex PCR. The repertoire holds about 150,000 clones, with approximately 91% as singletons. As regards this clone: Its antigen is not identified.

Second-dose intervals of approximately 4 or approximately 12 weeks were pooled. CDR3 size: 9 residues. Trimming removed 8 bases from V and 4 bases from J, with 2 bases in between. J is TRBJ1-2 and V is TRBV12-3 or TRBV12-4; D call uncertain. The source of this sequence is an adult who received the AZD1222 COVID-19 vaccine. Sequences were derived from peripheral blood, sampled 28 days after the second AZD1222 dose. CDR3 in amino acids: CASGYGYTF. The CDR3 region has the DNA TGTGCCAGCGGCTATGGCTACACCTTC.